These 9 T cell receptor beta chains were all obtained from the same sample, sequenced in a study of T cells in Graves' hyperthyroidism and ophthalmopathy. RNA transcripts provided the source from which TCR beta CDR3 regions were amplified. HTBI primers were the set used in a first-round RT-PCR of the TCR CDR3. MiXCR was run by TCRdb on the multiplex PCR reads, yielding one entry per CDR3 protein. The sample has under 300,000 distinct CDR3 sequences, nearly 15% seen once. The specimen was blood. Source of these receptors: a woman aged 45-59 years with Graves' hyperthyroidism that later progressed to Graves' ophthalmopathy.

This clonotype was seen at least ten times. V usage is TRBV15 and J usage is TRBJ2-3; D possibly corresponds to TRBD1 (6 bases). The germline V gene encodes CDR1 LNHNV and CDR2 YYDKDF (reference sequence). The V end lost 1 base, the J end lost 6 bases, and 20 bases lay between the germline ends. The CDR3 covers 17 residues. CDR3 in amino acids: CATSRGLLAQRGDTQYF. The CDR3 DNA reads TGTGCCACCAGCAGAGGATTGCTAGCCCAAAGGGGGGATACGCAGTATTTT.

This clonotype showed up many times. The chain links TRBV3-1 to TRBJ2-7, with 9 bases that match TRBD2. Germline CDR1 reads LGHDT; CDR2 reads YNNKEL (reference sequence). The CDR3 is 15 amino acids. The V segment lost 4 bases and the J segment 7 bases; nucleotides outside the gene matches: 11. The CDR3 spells CASSPILSGSGEQYF. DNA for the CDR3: TGTGCCAGCAGCCCTATACTTAGCGGGAGCGGAGAGCAGTACTTC.

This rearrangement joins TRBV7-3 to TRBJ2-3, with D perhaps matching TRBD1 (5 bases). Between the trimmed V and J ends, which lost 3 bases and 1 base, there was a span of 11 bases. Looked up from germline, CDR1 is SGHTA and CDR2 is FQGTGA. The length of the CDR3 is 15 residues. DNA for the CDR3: TGTGCCAGCAGCTTTTCACAGGTCGGCACAGATACGCAGTATTTT. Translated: CASSFSQVGTDTQYF.

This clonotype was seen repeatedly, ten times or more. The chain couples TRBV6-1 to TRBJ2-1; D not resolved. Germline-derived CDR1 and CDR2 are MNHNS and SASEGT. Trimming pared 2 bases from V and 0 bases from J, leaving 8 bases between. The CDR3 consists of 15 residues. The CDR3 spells CASSESQSSYNEQFF. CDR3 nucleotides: TGTGCCAGCAGTGAATCCCAGAGCTCCTACAATGAGCAGTTCTTC.

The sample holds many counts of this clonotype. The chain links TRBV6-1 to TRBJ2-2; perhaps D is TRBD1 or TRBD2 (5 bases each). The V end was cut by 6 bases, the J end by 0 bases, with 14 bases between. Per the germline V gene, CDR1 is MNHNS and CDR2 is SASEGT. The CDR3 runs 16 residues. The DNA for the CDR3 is TGTGCCAGCAGGAGAGGGCAGGGAGCGAACACCGGGGAGCTGTTTTTT. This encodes CASRRGQGANTGELFF.

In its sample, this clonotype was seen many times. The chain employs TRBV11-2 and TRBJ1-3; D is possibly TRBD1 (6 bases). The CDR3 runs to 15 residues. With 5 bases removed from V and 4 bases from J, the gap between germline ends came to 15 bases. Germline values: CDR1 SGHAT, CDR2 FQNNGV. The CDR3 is CASSGIRGNGNTIYF. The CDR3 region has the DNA TGTGCCAGCAGCGGCATAAGGGGGAACGGAAACACCATATATTTT.

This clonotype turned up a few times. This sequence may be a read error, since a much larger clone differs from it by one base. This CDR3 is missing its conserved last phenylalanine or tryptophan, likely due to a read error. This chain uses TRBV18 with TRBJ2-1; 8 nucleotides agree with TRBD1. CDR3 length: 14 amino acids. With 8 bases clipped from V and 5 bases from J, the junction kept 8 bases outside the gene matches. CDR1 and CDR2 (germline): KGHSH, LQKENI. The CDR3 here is CASRQGLADNEQFS. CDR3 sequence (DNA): TGTGCCAGCCGACAGGGGCTAGCAGACAATGAGCAGTTCTCC.

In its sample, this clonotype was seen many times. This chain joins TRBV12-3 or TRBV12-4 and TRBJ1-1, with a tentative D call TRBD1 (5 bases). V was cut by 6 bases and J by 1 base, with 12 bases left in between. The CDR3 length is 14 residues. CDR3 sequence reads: CASSRDSQNTEAFF. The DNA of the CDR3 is TGTGCCAGCAGCCGCGACAGCCAGAACACTGAAGCTTTCTTT.

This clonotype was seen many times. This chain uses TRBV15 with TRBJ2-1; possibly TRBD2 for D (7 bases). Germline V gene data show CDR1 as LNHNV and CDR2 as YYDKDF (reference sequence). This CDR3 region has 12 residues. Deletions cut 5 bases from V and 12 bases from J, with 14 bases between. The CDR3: CATSGMGGAQFF. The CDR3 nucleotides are TGTGCCACCAGCGGCATGGGGGGGGCGCAGTTCTTC.